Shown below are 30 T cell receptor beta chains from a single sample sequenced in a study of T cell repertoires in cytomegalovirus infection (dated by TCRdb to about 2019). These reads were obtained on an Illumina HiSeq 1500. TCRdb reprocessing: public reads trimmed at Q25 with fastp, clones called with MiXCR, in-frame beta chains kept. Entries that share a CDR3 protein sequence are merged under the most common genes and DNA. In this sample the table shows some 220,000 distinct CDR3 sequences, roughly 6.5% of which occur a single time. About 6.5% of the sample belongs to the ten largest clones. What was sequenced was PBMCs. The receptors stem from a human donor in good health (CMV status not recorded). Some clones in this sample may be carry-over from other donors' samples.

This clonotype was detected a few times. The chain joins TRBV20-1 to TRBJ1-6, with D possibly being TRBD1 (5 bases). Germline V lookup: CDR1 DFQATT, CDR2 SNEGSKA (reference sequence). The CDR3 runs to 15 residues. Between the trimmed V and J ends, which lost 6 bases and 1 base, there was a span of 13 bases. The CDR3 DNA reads TGCAGTGCATTCACCCAGGGTTCCTATAATTCACCCCTCCACTTT. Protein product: CSAFTQGSYNSPLHF.

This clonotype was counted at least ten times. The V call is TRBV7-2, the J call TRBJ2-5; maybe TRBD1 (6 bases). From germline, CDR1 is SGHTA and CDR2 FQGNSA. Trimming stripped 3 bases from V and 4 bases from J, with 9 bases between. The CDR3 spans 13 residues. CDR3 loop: CASSFRGGETQYF. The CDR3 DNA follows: TGTGCCAGCAGCTTCAGGGGTGGAGAGACCCAGTACTTC. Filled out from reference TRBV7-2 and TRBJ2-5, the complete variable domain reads GAGVSQSPSNKVTEKGKDVELRCDPISGHTALYWYRQSLGQGLEFLIYFQGNSAPDKSGLPSDRFSAERTGGSVSTLTIQRTQQEDSAVYLCASSFRGGETQYFGPGTRLLVL.

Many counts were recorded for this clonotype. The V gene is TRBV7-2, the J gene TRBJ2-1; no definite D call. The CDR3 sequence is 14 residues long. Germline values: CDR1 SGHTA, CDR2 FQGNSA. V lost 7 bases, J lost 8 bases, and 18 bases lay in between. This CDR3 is CASTSIRSRYEQFF. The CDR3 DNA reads TGTGCCAGCACGAGTATCCGCAGCCGGTATGAGCAGTTCTTC.

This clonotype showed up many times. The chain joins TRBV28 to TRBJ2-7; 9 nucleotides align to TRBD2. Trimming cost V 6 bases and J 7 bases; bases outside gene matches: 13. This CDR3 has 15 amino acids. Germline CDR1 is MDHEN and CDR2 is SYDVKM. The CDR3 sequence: CASSPASGITGEQYF. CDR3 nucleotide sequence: TGTGCCAGCAGCCCCGCTAGCGGGATAACCGGGGAGCAGTACTTC.

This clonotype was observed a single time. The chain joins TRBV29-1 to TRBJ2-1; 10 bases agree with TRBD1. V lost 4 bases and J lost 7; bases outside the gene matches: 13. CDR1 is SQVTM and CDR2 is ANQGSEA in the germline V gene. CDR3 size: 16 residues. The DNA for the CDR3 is TGCAGCGTTGTTCATGTGCTCGGACAGGGGGTTAATGAGCAGTTCTTC. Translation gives CSVVHVLGQGVNEQFF.

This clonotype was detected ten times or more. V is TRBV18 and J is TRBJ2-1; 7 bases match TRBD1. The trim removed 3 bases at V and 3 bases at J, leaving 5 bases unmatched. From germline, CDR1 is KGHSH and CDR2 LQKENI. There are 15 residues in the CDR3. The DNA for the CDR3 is TGTGCCAGCTCACCCTTGGCAGGGGGCTACAATGAGCAGTTCTTC. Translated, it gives CASSPLAGGYNEQFF. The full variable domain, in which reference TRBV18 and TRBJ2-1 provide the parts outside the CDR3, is NAGVMQNPRHLVRRRGQEARLRCSPMKGHSHVYWYRQLPEEGLKFMVYLQKENIIDESGMPKERFSAEFPKEGPSILRIQQVVRGDSAAYFCASSPLAGGYNEQFFGPGTRLTVL.

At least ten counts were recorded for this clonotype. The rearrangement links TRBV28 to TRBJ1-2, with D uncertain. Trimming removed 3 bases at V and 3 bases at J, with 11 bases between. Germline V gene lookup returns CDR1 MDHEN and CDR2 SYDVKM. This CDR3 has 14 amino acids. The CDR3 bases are TGTGCCAGCAGTTTCGGCAGGTTCGACTATGGCTACACCTTC. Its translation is CASSFGRFDYGYTF.

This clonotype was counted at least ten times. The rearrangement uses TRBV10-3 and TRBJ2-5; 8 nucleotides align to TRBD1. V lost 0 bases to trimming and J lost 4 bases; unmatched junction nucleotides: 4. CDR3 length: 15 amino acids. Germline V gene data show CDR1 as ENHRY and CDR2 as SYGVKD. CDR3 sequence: CAISESTGAGETQYF. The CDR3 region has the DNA TGTGCCATCAGTGAGTCGACAGGGGCAGGAGAGACCCAGTACTTC.

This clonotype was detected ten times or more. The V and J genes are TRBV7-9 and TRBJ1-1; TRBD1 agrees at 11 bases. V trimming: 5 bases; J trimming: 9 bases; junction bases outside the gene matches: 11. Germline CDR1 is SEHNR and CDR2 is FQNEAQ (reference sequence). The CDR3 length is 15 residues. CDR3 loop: CASSPTDRGRFQAFF. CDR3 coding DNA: TGTGCCAGCAGCCCGACGGACAGGGGGCGCTTTCAAGCTTTCTTT.

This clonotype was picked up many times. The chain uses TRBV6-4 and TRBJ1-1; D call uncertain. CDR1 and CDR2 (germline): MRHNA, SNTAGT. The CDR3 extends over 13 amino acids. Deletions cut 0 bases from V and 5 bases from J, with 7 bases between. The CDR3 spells CASSDSRDTEAFF. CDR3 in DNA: TGTGCCAGCAGTGACTCGAGGGATACTGAAGCTTTCTTT.

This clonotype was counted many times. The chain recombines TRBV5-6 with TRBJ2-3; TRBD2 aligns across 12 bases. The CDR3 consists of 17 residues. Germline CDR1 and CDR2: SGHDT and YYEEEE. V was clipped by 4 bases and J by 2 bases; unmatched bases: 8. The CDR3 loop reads CASSPRLAGETTDTQYF. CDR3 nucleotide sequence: TGTGCCAGCAGCCCGCGACTAGCGGGGGAGACCACAGATACGCAGTATTTT.

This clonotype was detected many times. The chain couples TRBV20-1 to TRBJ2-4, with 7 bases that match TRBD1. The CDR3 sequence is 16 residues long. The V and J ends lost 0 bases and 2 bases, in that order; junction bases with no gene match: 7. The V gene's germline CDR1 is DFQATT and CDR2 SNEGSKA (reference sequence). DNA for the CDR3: TGCAGTGCTAGAGATCTGGCAGGGGGATCCAAAAACATTCAGTACTTC. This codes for CSARDLAGGSKNIQYF.

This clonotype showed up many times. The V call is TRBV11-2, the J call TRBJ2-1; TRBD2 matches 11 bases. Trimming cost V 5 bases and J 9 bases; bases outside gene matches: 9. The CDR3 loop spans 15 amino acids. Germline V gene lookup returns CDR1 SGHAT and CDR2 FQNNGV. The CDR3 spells CASSAFSGGASEQFF. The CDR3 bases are TGTGCCAGCAGCGCCTTTAGCGGGGGGGCCTCTGAGCAGTTCTTC.

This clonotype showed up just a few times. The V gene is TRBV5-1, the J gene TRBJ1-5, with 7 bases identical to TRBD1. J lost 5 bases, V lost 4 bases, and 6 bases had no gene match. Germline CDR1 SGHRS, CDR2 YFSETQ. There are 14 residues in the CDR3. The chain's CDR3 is CASSPRQGDQPQHF. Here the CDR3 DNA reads TGCGCCAGCAGCCCTAGACAGGGTGATCAGCCCCAGCATTTT.

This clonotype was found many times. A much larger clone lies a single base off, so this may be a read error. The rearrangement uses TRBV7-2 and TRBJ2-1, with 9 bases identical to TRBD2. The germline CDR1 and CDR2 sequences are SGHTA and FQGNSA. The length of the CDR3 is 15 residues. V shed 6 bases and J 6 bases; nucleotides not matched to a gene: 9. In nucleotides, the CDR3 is TGTGCCAGCAGGGGGGGGGCGGGGGGGACCAATGAGCAGTTCTTC. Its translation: CASRGGAGGTNEQFF.

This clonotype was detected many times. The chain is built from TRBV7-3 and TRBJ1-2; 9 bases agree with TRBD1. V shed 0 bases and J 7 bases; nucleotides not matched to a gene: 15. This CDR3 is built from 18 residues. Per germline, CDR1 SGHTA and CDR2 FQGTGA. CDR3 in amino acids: CASSLTPFGQGSYGGYTF. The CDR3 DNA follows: TGTGCCAGCAGCTTAACGCCTTTTGGACAGGGGTCGTACGGTGGCTACACCTTC.

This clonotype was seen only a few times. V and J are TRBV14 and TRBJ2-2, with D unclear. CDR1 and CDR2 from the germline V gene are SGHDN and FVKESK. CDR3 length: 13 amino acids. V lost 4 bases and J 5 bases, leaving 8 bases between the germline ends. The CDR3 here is CASSPSRTGELFF. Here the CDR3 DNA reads TGTGCCAGCAGCCCGTCTCGAACCGGGGAGCTGTTTTTT.

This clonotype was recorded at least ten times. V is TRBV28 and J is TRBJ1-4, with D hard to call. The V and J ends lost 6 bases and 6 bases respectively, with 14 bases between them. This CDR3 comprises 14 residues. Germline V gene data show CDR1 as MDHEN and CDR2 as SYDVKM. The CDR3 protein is CASSLDRAYEKLFF. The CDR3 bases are TGTGCCAGCAGCTTAGATCGCGCCTATGAAAAACTGTTTTTT.

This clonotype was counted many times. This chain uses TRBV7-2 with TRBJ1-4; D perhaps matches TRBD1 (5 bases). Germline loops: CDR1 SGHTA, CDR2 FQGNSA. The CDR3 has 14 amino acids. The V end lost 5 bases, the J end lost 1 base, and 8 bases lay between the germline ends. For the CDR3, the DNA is TGTGCCAGCAGCCCGGGGCTAACTAATGAAAAACTGTTTTTT. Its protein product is CASSPGLTNEKLFF.

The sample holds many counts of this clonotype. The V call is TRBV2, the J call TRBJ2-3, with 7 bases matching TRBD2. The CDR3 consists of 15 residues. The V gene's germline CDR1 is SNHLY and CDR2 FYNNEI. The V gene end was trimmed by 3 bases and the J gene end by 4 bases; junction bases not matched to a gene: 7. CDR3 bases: TGTGCCAGCAGTGATATACGACTAGCCCCAGATACGCAGTATTTT. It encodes CASSDIRLAPDTQYF. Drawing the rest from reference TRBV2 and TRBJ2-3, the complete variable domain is EPEVTQTPSHQVTQMGQEVILRCVPISNHLYFYWYRQILGQKVEFLVSFYNNEISEKSEIFDDQFSVERPDGSNFTLKIRSTKLEDSAMYFCASSDIRLAPDTQYFGPGTRLTVL.

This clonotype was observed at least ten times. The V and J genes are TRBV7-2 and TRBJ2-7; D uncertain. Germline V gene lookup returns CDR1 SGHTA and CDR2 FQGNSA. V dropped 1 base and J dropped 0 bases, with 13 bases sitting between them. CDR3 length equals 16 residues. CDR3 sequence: CASSLGPDRSSYEQYF. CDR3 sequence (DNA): TGTGCCAGCAGCTTAGGCCCGGACCGCTCCTCCTACGAGCAGTACTTC.

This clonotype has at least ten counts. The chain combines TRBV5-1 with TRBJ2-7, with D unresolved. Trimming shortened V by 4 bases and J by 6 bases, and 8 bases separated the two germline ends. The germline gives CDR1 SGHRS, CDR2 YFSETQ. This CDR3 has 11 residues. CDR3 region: CASSPGIEQYF. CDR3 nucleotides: TGCGCCAGCAGCCCAGGAATCGAGCAGTACTTC.

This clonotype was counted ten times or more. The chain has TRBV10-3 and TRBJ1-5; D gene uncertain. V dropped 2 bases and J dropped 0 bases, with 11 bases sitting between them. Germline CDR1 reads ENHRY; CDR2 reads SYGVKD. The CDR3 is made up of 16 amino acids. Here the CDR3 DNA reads TGTGCCATCAGTGAGAGACCGGGAAATAGCAATCAGCCCCAGCATTTT. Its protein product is CAISERPGNSNQPQHF.

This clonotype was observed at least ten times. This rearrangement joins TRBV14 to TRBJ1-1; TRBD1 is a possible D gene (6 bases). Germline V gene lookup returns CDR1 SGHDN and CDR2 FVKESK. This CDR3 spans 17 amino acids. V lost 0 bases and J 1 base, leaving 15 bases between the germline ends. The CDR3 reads CASSQEGAGAKNTEAFF. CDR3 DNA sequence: TGTGCCAGCAGCCAAGAGGGGGCGGGGGCCAAGAACACTGAAGCTTTCTTT.

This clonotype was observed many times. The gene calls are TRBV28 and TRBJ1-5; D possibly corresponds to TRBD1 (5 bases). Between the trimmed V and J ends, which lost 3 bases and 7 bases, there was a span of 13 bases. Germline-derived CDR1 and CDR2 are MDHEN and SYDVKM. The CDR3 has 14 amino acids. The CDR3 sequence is CASSFPRVGQPQHF. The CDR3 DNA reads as TGTGCCAGCAGTTTTCCCAGGGTCGGCCAGCCCCAGCATTTT.

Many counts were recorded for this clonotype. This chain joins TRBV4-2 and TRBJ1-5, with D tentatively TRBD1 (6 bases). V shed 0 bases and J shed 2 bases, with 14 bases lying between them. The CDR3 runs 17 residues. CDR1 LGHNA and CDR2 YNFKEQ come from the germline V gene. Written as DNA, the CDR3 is TGTGCCAGCAGCCAAGAAGGGACGTACAGGGGCAATCAGCCCCAGCATTTT. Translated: CASSQEGTYRGNQPQHF.

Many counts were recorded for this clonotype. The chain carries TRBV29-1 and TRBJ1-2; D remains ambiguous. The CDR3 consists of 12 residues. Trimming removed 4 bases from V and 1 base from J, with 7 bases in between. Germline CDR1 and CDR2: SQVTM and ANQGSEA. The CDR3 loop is CSVGDINYGYTF. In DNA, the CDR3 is TGCAGCGTTGGGGATATTAACTATGGCTACACCTTC. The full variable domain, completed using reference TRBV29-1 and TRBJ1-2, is SAVISQKPSRDICQRGTSLTIQCQVDSQVTMMFWYRQQPGQSLTLIATANQGSEATYESGFVIDKFPISRPNLTFSTLTVSNMSPEDSSIYLCSVGDINYGYTFGSGTRLTVV.

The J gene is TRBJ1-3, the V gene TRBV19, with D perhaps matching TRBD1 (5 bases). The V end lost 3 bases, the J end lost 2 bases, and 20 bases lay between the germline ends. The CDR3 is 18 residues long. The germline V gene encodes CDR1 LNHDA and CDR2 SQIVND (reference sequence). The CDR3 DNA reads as TGTGCCAGTAGTATTGACAGCCGGCAGACCAGCCCTGGAAACACCATATATTTT. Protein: CASSIDSRQTSPGNTIYF. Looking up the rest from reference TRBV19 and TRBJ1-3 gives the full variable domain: DGGITQSPKYLFRKEGQNVTLSCEQNLNHDAMYWYRQDPGQGLRLIYYSQIVNDFQKGDIAEGYSVSREKKESFPLTVTSAQKNPTAFYLCASSIDSRQTSPGNTIYFGEGSWLTVV.

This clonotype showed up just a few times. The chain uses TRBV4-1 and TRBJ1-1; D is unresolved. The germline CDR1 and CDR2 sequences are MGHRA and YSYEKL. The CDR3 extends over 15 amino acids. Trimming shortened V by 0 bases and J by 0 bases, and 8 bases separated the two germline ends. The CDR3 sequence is CASSQERVMNTEAFF. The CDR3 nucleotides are TGCGCCAGCAGCCAAGAAAGAGTCATGAACACTGAAGCTTTCTTT.

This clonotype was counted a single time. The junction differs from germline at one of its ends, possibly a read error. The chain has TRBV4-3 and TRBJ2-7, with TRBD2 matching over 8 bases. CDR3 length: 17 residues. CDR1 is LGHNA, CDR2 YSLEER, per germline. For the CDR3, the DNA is TGCGCCAGCAGCCAAGAAGCGGGGGCAAGGCGGAACTACGAGCAGAACTTC. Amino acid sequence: CASSQEAGARRNYEQNF.